This is a list of T cell receptor beta chains from one sample in a study of control samples from healthy donors and cancer patients. This table comes from immunoSEQ multiplex PCR, and its TCRdb copy is limited to in-frame clones, with some not included. The top ten clones hold approximately 1.4% of a sample with 150,000 to 200,000 clones, 91% of them seen once. The sequenced sample consisted of blood. Receptor source: a woman in her 30s in good health. CDR3s include the opening cysteine and the closing phenylalanine or tryptophan. The order of the fields is CDR3 protein, CDR3 DNA, V gene, J gene, D gene, clone size. The D gene is left open where the match is weak. Size is stated for part of the rows, as once, few or many counts, or as a class when the clone is expanded.

cdr3_aa: CASSPIGTAHQPQHF
cdr3_nt: TGTGCCAGCAGTCCCATCGGGACAGCGCATCAGCCCCAGCATTTT
v_call: TRBV6-1
j_call: TRBJ1-5
d_call: TRBD1
clone_size: .

cdr3_aa: CASSTGSETQYF
cdr3_nt: TGTGCCAGCAGTACGGGATCCGAGACCCAGTACTTC
v_call: TRBV2
j_call: TRBJ2-5
d_call: .
clone_size: .

cdr3_aa: CATSDLGYEQYF
cdr3_nt: TGTGCCACCAGTGATTTGGGCTACGAGCAGTACTTC
v_call: TRBV24-1
j_call: TRBJ2-7
d_call: .
clone_size: .

cdr3_aa: CASSLLRGEAFF
cdr3_nt: TGTGCCAGCAGTTTATTACGAGGGGAAGCTTTCTTT
v_call: TRBV28
j_call: TRBJ1-1
d_call: .
clone_size: .

cdr3_aa: CASSQGMNTEAFF
cdr3_nt: TGTGCCAGCAGTCAAGGTATGAACACTGAAGCTTTCTTT
v_call: TRBV7-3
j_call: TRBJ1-1
d_call: .
clone_size: .

cdr3_aa: CASSPQRGVSYEQYF
cdr3_nt: TGTGCCAGCTCACCACAGCGGGGGGTGTCCTACGAGCAGTACTTC
v_call: TRBV18
j_call: TRBJ2-7
d_call: TRBD2
clone_size: .

cdr3_aa: CASSRQGGSGYTF
cdr3_nt: TGTGCCAGCAGTCGACAGGGGGGCTCGGGCTACACCTTC
v_call: TRBV6-5
j_call: TRBJ1-2
d_call: TRBD1
clone_size: .

cdr3_aa: CASSLRDSDTQYF
cdr3_nt: TGTGCCAGCAGCTTACGGGATTCAGATACGCAGTATTTT
v_call: TRBV7-2
j_call: TRBJ2-3
d_call: .
clone_size: .

cdr3_aa: CASSPRTSGSTQETQYF
cdr3_nt: TGTGCCAGCAGCCCCCGGACTAGCGGGAGTACCCAAGAGACCCAGTACTTC
v_call: TRBV11-3
j_call: TRBJ2-5
d_call: TRBD2
clone_size: .

cdr3_aa: CASSTGQGALAGGSYEQYF
cdr3_nt: TGTGCCAGCAGCACTGGACAGGGGGCTCTAGCGGGAGGCTCCTACGAGCAGTACTTC
v_call: TRBV28
j_call: TRBJ2-7
d_call: .
clone_size: .

cdr3_aa: CASSAQRGGSYNEQFF
cdr3_nt: TGTGCCAGCAGTGCCCAGCGGGGGGGCTCCTACAATGAGCAGTTCTTC
v_call: TRBV6-1
j_call: TRBJ2-1
d_call: TRBD2
clone_size: .

cdr3_aa: CAIGAGPYTDTQYF
cdr3_nt: TGTGCCATCGGGGCGGGACCCTACACAGATACGCAGTATTTT
v_call: TRBV10-3
j_call: TRBJ2-3
d_call: .
clone_size: .

cdr3_aa: CASSIAGGARQPQHF
cdr3_nt: TGTGCCAGCAGTATCGCGGGAGGGGCGAGGCAGCCCCAGCATTTT
v_call: TRBV2
j_call: TRBJ1-5
d_call: .
clone_size: once

cdr3_aa: CASGDRGDTQYF
cdr3_nt: TGTGCTAGTGGGGACAGGGGAGATACGCAGTATTTT
v_call: TRBV12-5
j_call: TRBJ2-3
d_call: TRBD1
clone_size: .

cdr3_aa: CASSHPGFNSPLHF
cdr3_nt: TGTGCCAGCAGCCATCCAGGGTTTAATTCACCCCTCCACTTT
v_call: TRBV3-1/TRBV3-2
j_call: TRBJ1-6
d_call: .
clone_size: .

cdr3_aa: CATSVGGSYEQYF
cdr3_nt: TGTGCCACCAGTGTGGGGGGCTCCTACGAGCAGTACTTC
v_call: TRBV24-1
j_call: TRBJ2-7
d_call: .
clone_size: .

cdr3_aa: CASSSDRGSYNEQFF
cdr3_nt: TGTGCCAGCAGCTCTGACAGGGGATCCTACAATGAGCAGTTCTTC
v_call: TRBV7-8
j_call: TRBJ2-1
d_call: TRBD1
clone_size: .

cdr3_aa: CASSRQGFGNTIYF
cdr3_nt: TGTGCCAGCAGTCGACAGGGTTTTGGAAACACCATATATTTT
v_call: TRBV7-9
j_call: TRBJ1-3
d_call: TRBD1
clone_size: .

cdr3_aa: CASSILDRSNTEAFF
cdr3_nt: TGTGCCAGTAGTATTCTGGACAGGTCGAACACTGAAGCTTTCTTT
v_call: TRBV19
j_call: TRBJ1-1
d_call: TRBD1
clone_size: .

cdr3_aa: CASSKGETGSYEQYF
cdr3_nt: TGTGCCAGCAGCAAAGGGGAGACAGGGTCCTACGAGCAGTACTTC
v_call: TRBV21-1
j_call: TRBJ2-7
d_call: .
clone_size: .

cdr3_aa: CASSKGTTYNEQFF
cdr3_nt: TGTGCCAGCAGTAAAGGGACAACCTACAATGAGCAGTTCTTC
v_call: TRBV6-2/TRBV6-3
j_call: TRBJ2-1
d_call: .
clone_size: .

cdr3_aa: CASSQETPDRPPGNTIYF
cdr3_nt: TGTGCCAGCAGCCAAGAGACCCCCGACAGGCCCCCTGGAAACACCATATATTTT
v_call: TRBV14
j_call: TRBJ1-3
d_call: .
clone_size: once

cdr3_aa: CASSQGPGVDTEAFF
cdr3_nt: TGTGCCAGCAGCCAAGGGCCAGGGGTGGACACTGAAGCTTTCTTT
v_call: TRBV3-1/TRBV3-2
j_call: TRBJ1-1
d_call: .
clone_size: .

cdr3_aa: CASSFGLYEQYF
cdr3_nt: TGTGCCAGCAGTTTCGGGCTTTACGAGCAGTACTTC
v_call: TRBV12-3/TRBV12-4
j_call: TRBJ2-7
d_call: .
clone_size: .

cdr3_aa: CASSFRGSGNTEAFF
cdr3_nt: TGTGCCAGCAGCTTTAGGGGGTCGGGGAACACTGAAGCTTTCTTT
v_call: TRBV5-6
j_call: TRBJ1-1
d_call: .
clone_size: .

cdr3_aa: CASSLDQGNEQFF
cdr3_nt: TGTGCCAGCAGTTTGGACCAGGGCAATGAGCAGTTCTTC
v_call: TRBV28
j_call: TRBJ2-1
d_call: .
clone_size: .

cdr3_aa: CSVLDGNTEAFF
cdr3_nt: TGCAGCGTTTTGGATGGAAACACTGAAGCTTTCTTT
v_call: TRBV29-1
j_call: TRBJ1-1
d_call: .
clone_size: .

cdr3_aa: CASSSTGTGAYEQYF
cdr3_nt: TGTGCCAGCAGTTCGACCGGGACAGGGGCCTACGAGCAGTACTTC
v_call: TRBV28
j_call: TRBJ2-7
d_call: TRBD1
clone_size: .

cdr3_aa: CASSLGGSSYEQYF
cdr3_nt: TGTGCCAGCAGTTTGGGCGGGTCCTCCTACGAGCAGTACTTC
v_call: TRBV28
j_call: TRBJ2-7
d_call: .
clone_size: .

cdr3_aa: CASSLGAHTEAFF
cdr3_nt: TGTGCCAGCAGTTTGGGGGCCCACACTGAAGCTTTCTTT
v_call: TRBV12-3/TRBV12-4
j_call: TRBJ1-1
d_call: .
clone_size: .

cdr3_aa: CATSRDAGNYGYTF
cdr3_nt: TGTGCCACCAGCAGAGATGCAGGGAACTATGGCTACACCTTC
v_call: TRBV15
j_call: TRBJ1-2
d_call: .
clone_size: .

cdr3_aa: CASKLAGQDTQYF
cdr3_nt: TGTGCCAGCAAGCTAGCGGGGCAAGATACGCAGTATTTT
v_call: TRBV6-1
j_call: TRBJ2-3
d_call: TRBD2
clone_size: .

cdr3_aa: CASSDSEWGEQFF
cdr3_nt: TGTGCCAGCAGTGACTCAGAGTGGGGTGAGCAGTTCTTC
v_call: TRBV6-4
j_call: TRBJ2-1
d_call: .
clone_size: .

cdr3_aa: CAISEVAGHTGELFF
cdr3_nt: TGTGCCATCAGTGAAGTAGCGGGACACACCGGGGAGCTGTTTTTT
v_call: TRBV10-3
j_call: TRBJ2-2
d_call: TRBD2
clone_size: .

cdr3_aa: CASRTGTGGSPLHF
cdr3_nt: TGTGCCAGCAGAACCGGGACAGGGGGCTCACCCCTCCACTTT
v_call: TRBV6-5
j_call: TRBJ1-6
d_call: TRBD1
clone_size: .

cdr3_aa: CASSLGGDQPQHF
cdr3_nt: TGTGCCAGCAGCTTAGGGGGGGATCAGCCCCAGCATTTT
v_call: TRBV11-3
j_call: TRBJ1-5
d_call: .
clone_size: .

cdr3_aa: CASSMGTPLAKNIQYF
cdr3_nt: TGTGCCAGTAGTATGGGCACTCCTCTAGCCAAAAACATTCAGTACTTC
v_call: TRBV19
j_call: TRBJ2-4
d_call: .
clone_size: .

cdr3_aa: CASSSQMNTEAFF
cdr3_nt: TGTGCCAGTAGTTCCCAAATGAACACTGAAGCTTTCTTT
v_call: TRBV19
j_call: TRBJ1-1
d_call: .
clone_size: .

cdr3_aa: CASRGAGTATNEKLFF
cdr3_nt: TGTGCCAGTAGGGGGGCAGGGACGGCAACTAATGAAAAACTGTTTTTT
v_call: TRBV19
j_call: TRBJ1-4
d_call: .
clone_size: .

cdr3_aa: CASSPGQEHYGYTF
cdr3_nt: TGTGCCAGCTCACCGGGACAGGAGCACTATGGCTACACCTTC
v_call: TRBV18
j_call: TRBJ1-2
d_call: TRBD1
clone_size: .

cdr3_aa: CASSGTSGGVKNIQYF
cdr3_nt: TGTGCCAGCTCCGGGACTAGCGGGGGGGTAAAAAACATTCAGTACTTC
v_call: TRBV19
j_call: TRBJ2-4
d_call: TRBD2
clone_size: .

cdr3_aa: CASSVVPGGANEQYF
cdr3_nt: TGTGCCAGCAGCGTAGTGCCAGGGGGCGCCAACGAGCAGTACTTC
v_call: TRBV9
j_call: TRBJ2-7
d_call: TRBD1
clone_size: .

cdr3_aa: CASSRDKNTEAFF
cdr3_nt: TGTGCCAGCTCAAGGGACAAGAACACTGAAGCTTTCTTT
v_call: TRBV18
j_call: TRBJ1-1
d_call: .
clone_size: .

cdr3_aa: CASSLENIQYF
cdr3_nt: TGTGCCAGCAGCTTGGAAAACATTCAGTACTTC
v_call: TRBV5-4
j_call: TRBJ2-4
d_call: .
clone_size: .

cdr3_aa: CASSEDRVKTQYF
cdr3_nt: TGTGCCAGCAGCGAGGACAGGGTGAAGACCCAGTACTTC
v_call: TRBV5-6
j_call: TRBJ2-5
d_call: TRBD1
clone_size: once

cdr3_aa: CASSPRQFGGYTF
cdr3_nt: TGTGCCAGCAGCCCTCGACAGTTCGGGGGCTACACCTTC
v_call: TRBV7-9
j_call: TRBJ1-2
d_call: .
clone_size: once

cdr3_aa: CATSEGASNYGYTF
cdr3_nt: TGTGCCACCAGTGAGGGGGCGAGTAACTATGGCTACACCTTC
v_call: TRBV24-1
j_call: TRBJ1-2
d_call: .
clone_size: .

cdr3_aa: CASSLLILTTGGNTEAFF
cdr3_nt: TGTGCCAGCAGCCTCCTTATCCTTACGACAGGGGGGAACACTGAAGCTTTCTTT
v_call: TRBV28
j_call: TRBJ1-1
d_call: TRBD1
clone_size: .

cdr3_aa: CASSFGNTIYF
cdr3_nt: TGTGCCAGCAGTTTTGGAAACACCATATATTTT
v_call: TRBV12-3/TRBV12-4
j_call: TRBJ1-3
d_call: .
clone_size: .

cdr3_aa: CSVTENNEQFF
cdr3_nt: TGCAGCGTGACAGAAAACAATGAGCAGTTCTTC
v_call: TRBV29-1
j_call: TRBJ2-1
d_call: .
clone_size: .

cdr3_aa: CASSVDRYEQYF
cdr3_nt: TGCGCCAGCAGCGTCGACAGGTACGAGCAGTACTTC
v_call: TRBV5-1
j_call: TRBJ2-7
d_call: .
clone_size: .

cdr3_aa: CASSQGGRGNSPLHF
cdr3_nt: TGTGCCAGCAGCCAAGGGGGTAGGGGTAATTCACCCCTCCACTTT
v_call: TRBV3-1/TRBV3-2
j_call: TRBJ1-6
d_call: .
clone_size: .

cdr3_aa: CASSRDRNYGYTF
cdr3_nt: TGTGCCAGCAGCCGGGACAGGAACTATGGCTACACCTTC
v_call: TRBV7-2
j_call: TRBJ1-2
d_call: TRBD1
clone_size: .

cdr3_aa: CASSRARGNQPQHF
cdr3_nt: TGTGCCAGCTCACGGGCCAGGGGTAATCAGCCCCAGCATTTT
v_call: TRBV18
j_call: TRBJ1-5
d_call: .
clone_size: .

cdr3_aa: CASSLVVTQYF
cdr3_nt: TGTGCCAGCAGCTTAGTGGTTACGCAGTATTTT
v_call: TRBV7-2
j_call: TRBJ2-3
d_call: .
clone_size: .